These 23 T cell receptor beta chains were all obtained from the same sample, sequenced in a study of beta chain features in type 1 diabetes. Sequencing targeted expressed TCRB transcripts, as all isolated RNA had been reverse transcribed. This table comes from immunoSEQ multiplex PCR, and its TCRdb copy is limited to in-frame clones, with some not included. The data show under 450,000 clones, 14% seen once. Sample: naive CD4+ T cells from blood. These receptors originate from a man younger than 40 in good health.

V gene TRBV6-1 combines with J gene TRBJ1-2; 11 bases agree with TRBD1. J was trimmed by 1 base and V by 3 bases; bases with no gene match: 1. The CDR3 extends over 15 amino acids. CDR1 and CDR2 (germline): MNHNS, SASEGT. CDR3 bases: TGTGCCAGCAGTGACGGGACAGGGGGTAACTATGGCTACACCTTC. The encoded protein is CASSDGTGGNYGYTF.

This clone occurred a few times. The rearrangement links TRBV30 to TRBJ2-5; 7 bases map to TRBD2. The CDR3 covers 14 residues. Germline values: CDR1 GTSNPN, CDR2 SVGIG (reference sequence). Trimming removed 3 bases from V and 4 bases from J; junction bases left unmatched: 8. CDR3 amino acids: CAWRFRWGGETQYF. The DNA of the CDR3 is TGTGCCTGGAGGTTTCGGTGGGGGGGAGAGACCCAGTACTTC.

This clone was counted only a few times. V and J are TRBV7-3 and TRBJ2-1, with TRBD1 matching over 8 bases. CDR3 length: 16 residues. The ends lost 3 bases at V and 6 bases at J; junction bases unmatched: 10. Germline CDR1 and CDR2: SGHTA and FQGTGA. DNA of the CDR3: TGTGCCAGCAGCTTCGCAGGGGGCGCTTCCGTCAATGAGCAGTTCTTC. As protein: CASSFAGGASVNEQFF.

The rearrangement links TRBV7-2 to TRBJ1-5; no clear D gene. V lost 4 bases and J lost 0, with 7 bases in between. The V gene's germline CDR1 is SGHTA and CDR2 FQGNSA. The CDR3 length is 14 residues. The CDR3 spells CASSYGSSNQPQHF. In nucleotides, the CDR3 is TGTGCCAGCAGCTATGGAAGTAGCAATCAGCCCCAGCATTTT. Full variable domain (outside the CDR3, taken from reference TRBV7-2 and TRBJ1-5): GAGVSQSPSNKVTEKGKDVELRCDPISGHTALYWYRQSLGQGLEFLIYFQGNSAPDKSGLPSDRFSAERTGGSVSTLTIQRTQQEDSAVYLCASSYGSSNQPQHFGDGTRLSIL.

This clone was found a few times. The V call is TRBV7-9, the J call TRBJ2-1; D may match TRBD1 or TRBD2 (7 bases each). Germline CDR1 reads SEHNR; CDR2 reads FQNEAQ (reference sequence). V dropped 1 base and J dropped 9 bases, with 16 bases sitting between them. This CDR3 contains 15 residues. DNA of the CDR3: TGTGCCAGCAGCTTAGTGGGGAGGGGGCGAGGTGAGCAGTTCTTC. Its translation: CASSLVGRGRGEQFF.

The CDR3 nucleotides read TGTGCCATCGCGGGACGGTTCTCCTACGAGCAGTACTTC. Translating it yields CAIAGRFSYEQYF. This chain joins TRBV10-3 and TRBJ2-7; D may be TRBD2 (6 bases). The V end lost 8 bases, the J end lost 0 bases, and 11 bases lay between the germline ends. Germline V lookup: CDR1 ENHRY, CDR2 SYGVKD. CDR3 size: 13 residues.

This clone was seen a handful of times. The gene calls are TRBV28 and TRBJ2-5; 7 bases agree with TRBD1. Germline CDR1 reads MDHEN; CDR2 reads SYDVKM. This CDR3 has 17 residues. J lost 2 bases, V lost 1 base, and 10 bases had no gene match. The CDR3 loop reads CASSLSMTGLRQETQYF. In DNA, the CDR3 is TGTGCCAGCAGTTTATCTATGACAGGGCTCCGACAAGAGACCCAGTACTTC.

Here the CDR3 reads CSGLDNEAFF. In nucleotides, the CDR3 is TGCAGCGGTTTAGACAATGAAGCTTTCTTT. V is TRBV29-1 and J is TRBJ1-1; no firm D call. Germline V gene data show CDR1 as SQVTM and CDR2 as ANQGSEA. V shed 7 bases and J shed 7 bases, with 10 bases lying between them. The CDR3 has 10 residues.

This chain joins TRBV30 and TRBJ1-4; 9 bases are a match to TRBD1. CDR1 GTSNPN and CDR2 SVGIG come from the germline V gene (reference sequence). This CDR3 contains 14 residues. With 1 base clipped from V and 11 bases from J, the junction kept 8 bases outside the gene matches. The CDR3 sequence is CAWSETRDREKLFF. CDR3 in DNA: TGTGCCTGGAGTGAGACCCGGGACAGGGAGAAACTGTTTTTT.

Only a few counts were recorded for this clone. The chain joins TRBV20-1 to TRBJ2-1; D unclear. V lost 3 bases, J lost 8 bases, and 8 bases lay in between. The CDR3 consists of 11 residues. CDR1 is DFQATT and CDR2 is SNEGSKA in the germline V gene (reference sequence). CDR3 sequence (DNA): TGCAGTGCTAGTTCGCTATATGAGCAGTTCTTC. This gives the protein CSASSLYEQFF.

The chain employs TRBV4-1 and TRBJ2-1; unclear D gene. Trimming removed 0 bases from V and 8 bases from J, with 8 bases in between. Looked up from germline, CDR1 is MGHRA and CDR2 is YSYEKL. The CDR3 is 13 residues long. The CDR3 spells CASSQDKWDEQFF. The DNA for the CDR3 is TGCGCCAGCAGCCAAGATAAGTGGGATGAGCAGTTCTTC.

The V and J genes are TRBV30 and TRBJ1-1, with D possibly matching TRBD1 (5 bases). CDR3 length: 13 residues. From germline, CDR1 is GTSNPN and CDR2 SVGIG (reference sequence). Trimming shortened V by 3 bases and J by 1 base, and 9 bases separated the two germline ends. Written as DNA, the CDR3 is TGTGCCTGGAGCCGAGACAGGAACACTGAAGCTTTCTTT. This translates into CAWSRDRNTEAFF.

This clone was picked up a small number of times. CDR3 bases: TGTGCCAGTAAGCGGCGCGACTATGGCTACACCTTC. Translated: CASKRRDYGYTF. The V gene is TRBV19, the J gene TRBJ1-2; D gene unclear. Germline CDR1 LNHDA, CDR2 SQIVND (reference sequence). V gave up 7 bases and J gave up 3 bases, with 9 bases separating them. This CDR3 contains 12 residues.

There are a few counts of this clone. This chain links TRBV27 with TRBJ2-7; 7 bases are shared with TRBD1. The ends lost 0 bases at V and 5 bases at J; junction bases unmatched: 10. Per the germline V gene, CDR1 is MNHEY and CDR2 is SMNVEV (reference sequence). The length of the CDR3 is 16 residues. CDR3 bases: TGTGCCAGCAGTTTATCGCCCGCGACAGGGCACCACGAGCAGTACGTC. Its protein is CASSLSPATGHHEQYV.

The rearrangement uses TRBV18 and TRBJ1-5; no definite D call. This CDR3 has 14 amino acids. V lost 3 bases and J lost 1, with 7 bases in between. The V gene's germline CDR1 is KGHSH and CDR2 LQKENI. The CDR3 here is CASSPGNSNQPQHF. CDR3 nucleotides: TGTGCCAGCTCACCCGGAAACAGCAATCAGCCCCAGCATTTT.

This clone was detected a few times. The CDR3 sequence: CSVGGQIGNTIYF. The CDR3 DNA sequence: TGCAGCGTTGGGGGGCAGATCGGAAACACCATATATTTT. The chain employs TRBV29-1 and TRBJ1-3, with TRBD1 as a possible D gene (6 bases). Germline CDR1 SQVTM, CDR2 ANQGSEA. The CDR3 length is 13 residues. Trimming stripped 4 bases from V and 4 bases from J, with 11 bases between.

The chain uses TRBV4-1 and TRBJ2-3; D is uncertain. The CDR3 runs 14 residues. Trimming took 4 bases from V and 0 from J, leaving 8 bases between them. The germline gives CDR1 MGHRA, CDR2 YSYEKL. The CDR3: CASSPDESTDTQYF. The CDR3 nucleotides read TGCGCCAGCAGCCCGGACGAAAGCACAGATACGCAGTATTTT.

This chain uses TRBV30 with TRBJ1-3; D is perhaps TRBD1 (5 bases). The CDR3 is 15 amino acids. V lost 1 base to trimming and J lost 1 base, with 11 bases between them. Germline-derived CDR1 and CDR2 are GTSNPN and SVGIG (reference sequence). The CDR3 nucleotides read TGTGCCTGGAGTGCCTTGGGGCGTTCTGGAAACACCATATATTTT. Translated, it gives CAWSALGRSGNTIYF.

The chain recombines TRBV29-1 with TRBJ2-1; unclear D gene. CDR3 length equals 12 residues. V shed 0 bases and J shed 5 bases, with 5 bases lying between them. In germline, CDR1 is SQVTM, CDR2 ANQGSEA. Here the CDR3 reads CSVEELDNEQFF. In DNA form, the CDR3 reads TGCAGCGTTGAAGAGTTAGACAATGAGCAGTTCTTC.

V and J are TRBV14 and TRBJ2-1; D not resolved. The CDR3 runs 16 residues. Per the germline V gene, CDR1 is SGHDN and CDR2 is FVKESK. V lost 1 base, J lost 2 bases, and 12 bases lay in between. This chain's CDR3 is CASSQARSRAYNEQFF. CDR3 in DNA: TGTGCCAGCAGCCAAGCCCGGTCTAGGGCCTACAATGAGCAGTTCTTC.

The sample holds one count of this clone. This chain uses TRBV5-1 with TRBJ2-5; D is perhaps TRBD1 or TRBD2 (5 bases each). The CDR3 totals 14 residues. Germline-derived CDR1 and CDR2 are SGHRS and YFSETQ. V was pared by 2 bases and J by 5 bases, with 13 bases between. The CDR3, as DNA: TGCGCCAGCAGCTTTGGGACCTCCCCTGAGACCCAGTACTTC. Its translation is CASSFGTSPETQYF.

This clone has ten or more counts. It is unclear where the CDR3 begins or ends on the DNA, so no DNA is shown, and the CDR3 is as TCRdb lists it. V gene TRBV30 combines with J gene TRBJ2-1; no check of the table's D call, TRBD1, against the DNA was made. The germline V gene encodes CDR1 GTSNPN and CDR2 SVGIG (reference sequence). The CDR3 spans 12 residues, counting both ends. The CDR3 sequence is CAWRIVGTGAFF.

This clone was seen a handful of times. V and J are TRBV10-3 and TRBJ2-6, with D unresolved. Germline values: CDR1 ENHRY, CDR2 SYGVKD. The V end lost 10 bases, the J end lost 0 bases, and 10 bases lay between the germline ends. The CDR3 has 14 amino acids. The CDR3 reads CATRPLSGANVLTF. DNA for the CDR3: TGTGCCACGAGACCCCTCTCTGGGGCCAACGTCCTGACTTTC.